A selection of T cell receptor beta chains follows, all from one sample in a study of T cell repertoires in cytomegalovirus infection. TCRdb called the reads again in MiXCR, with one record for every CDR3 protein. The sample consists of about 230,000 distinct CDR3 sequences, over 20% of them appearing once. Sequencing was done on a sample of CD8+ T cells from PBMCs. These receptors all stem from a human donor in good health (CMV status not recorded). Some clones in this sample may be carry-over from other donors' samples. Each CDR3 is given with its conserved first and last residue. The D gene is left open where the match is weak. Size is stated for part of the rows, as once, few or many counts, or as a class when the clone is expanded.

clone size | J gene | D gene | V gene | CDR3 DNA | CDR3 protein
NA | TRBJ2-5 | NA | TRBV10-3 | TGTGCCATCAGTCTCCCCGGGTCGGAGACCCAGTACTTC | CAISLPGSETQYF
many | TRBJ1-1 | TRBD1 | TRBV28 | TGTGCCAGCAGGCAGGGGGTGCACACTGAAGCTTTCTTT | CASRQGVHTEAFF
many | TRBJ1-1 | NA | TRBV7-8 | TGTGCCAGCAGCTTAAGCGTCGTGGTCACTGAAGCTTTCTTT | CASSLSVVVTEAFF
NA | TRBJ1-1 | NA | TRBV7-4 | TGTGCCAGCAGCTTTACGGGGACTGAAGCTTTCTTT | CASSFTGTEAFF
many | TRBJ1-1 | NA | TRBV28 | TGTGCCAGCAGTTTTTCCGTTGTAGAAGCTTTCTTT | CASSFSVVEAFF
many | TRBJ1-2 | NA | TRBV7-2 | TGTGCCAGCACCACCCTTACCCTTAACTATGGCTACACCTTC | CASTTLTLNYGYTF
few | TRBJ2-3 | TRBD2 | TRBV7-8 | TGTGCCAGCAGCACCGGACTAGCGGAAGATACGCAGTATTTT | CASSTGLAEDTQYF
NA | TRBJ1-5 | NA | TRBV28 | TGTGCCAGCAGTTTATCGACCCTCAATCAGCCCCAGCATTTT | CASSLSTLNQPQHF
few | TRBJ2-2 | NA | TRBV7-8 | TGTGCCAGCAGCTTAGCGCTTGGGGGGCCCACCGGGGAGCTGTTTTTT | CASSLALGGPTGELFF
once | TRBJ2-3 | NA | TRBV20-1 | TGCAGTGCTAGAGATCTCGCCCCAACAGCCACTAGCACAGATACGCAGTATTTT | CSARDLAPTATSTDTQYF
NA | TRBJ2-5 | NA | TRBV7-4 | TGTGCCAGCCAAGAGGGGTGGACAGCCTACAAGCAAGAGACCCAGTACTTC | CASQEGWTAYKQETQYF
many | TRBJ2-4 | NA | TRBV19 | TGTGCCAGTAGTATAGTGGGGGAGGTCAACATTCAGTACTTC | CASSIVGEVNIQYF
NA | TRBJ1-6 | TRBD1 | TRBV20-1 | TGCAGTGCTAGAGATCCCTGGGACAGAGATAATTCACCCCTCCACTTT | CSARDPWDRDNSPLHF
NA | TRBJ2-2 | NA | TRBV9 | TGTGCCAGCAGCGTACCCCTAGGGGAGCTGTTTTTT | CASSVPLGELFF
few | TRBJ2-1 | TRBD1 | TRBV2 | TGTGCCAGCAGTGAAGGACAGGGGGTCTACAATGAGCAGTTCTTC | CASSEGQGVYNEQFF
many | TRBJ1-1 | NA | TRBV20-1 | TGCAGTGCTAGAAGCTTGACAGCCAACACTGAAGCTTTCTTT | CSARSLTANTEAFF
NA | TRBJ2-3 | TRBD2 | TRBV5-6 | TGTGCCAGCAGCTCGCCTCTTTGGCTAGCGGGGGTCTCAGATACGCAGTATTTT | CASSSPLWLAGVSDTQYF
NA | TRBJ1-1 | NA | TRBV29-1 | TGCAGCGAACGACAGTGGAACACTGAAGCTTTCTTT | CSERQWNTEAFF
few | TRBJ1-1 | NA | TRBV20-1 | TGCAGTGCTAGAGATCAGGGACGGTGGAACACTGAAGCTTTCTTT | CSARDQGRWNTEAFF
NA | TRBJ2-3 | NA | TRBV6-8 | TGTGCCAGCAGGGAGGGGGGAGATACGCAGTATTTT | CASREGGDTQYF
many | TRBJ2-3 | TRBD1 | TRBV29-1 | TGCAGCGTAGACAGGGGAAGTCGGTCAGATACGCAGTATTTT | CSVDRGSRSDTQYF
many | TRBJ2-5 | NA | TRBV6-5 | TGTGCCAGCAGTTCTACATTTAGAGAAGAGACCCAGTACTTC | CASSSTFREETQYF
NA | TRBJ2-3 | NA | TRBV6-5 | TGTGCCAGCAGTTATTCCCCAGCCGATACGCAGTATTTT | CASSYSPADTQYF
few | TRBJ1-5 | NA | TRBV20-1 | TGCAGTGCTAGAGAAGGGCAGGGTGGCCAGCCCCAGCATTTT | CSAREGQGGQPQHF
NA | TRBJ1-1 | TRBD1 | TRBV20-1 | TGCAGTGCTGACACTCCGGGACAGGGCGCAAACACTGAAGCTTTCTTT | CSADTPGQGANTEAFF
NA | TRBJ1-2 | NA | TRBV6-6 | TGTGCCAGCAGTTACATCGGGTTTCGCGGTGGCTACACCTTC | CASSYIGFRGGYTF
NA | TRBJ1-5 | NA | TRBV7-6 | TGTGCCAGCAGCACAAGAAGTGGATTAGGGCAGCCCCAGCATTTT | CASSTRSGLGQPQHF
NA | TRBJ2-1 | NA | TRBV13 | TGTGCCAGCAGCTTAGACCGGCAGGGGTTTTACAATGAGCAGTTCTTC | CASSLDRQGFYNEQFF
NA | TRBJ1-1 | NA | TRBV4-1 | TGCGCCAGCAGCCAAGTTCTACGCAGGCGGAACACTGAAGCTTTCTTT | CASSQVLRRRNTEAFF
NA | TRBJ2-1 | NA | TRBV20-1 | TGCAGTGCTAGAGATTTACAGCGGGCCTGGGATGAGCAGTTCTTC | CSARDLQRAWDEQFF
NA | TRBJ1-2 | NA | TRBV7-3 | TGTGCCAGCAGCCCCAGGACAGATACGTATGGCTACACCTTC | CASSPRTDTYGYTF
few | TRBJ2-3 | NA | TRBV7-8 | TGTGCCAGCAGCTTAAGGGGACGGCTGGGGATTAACACAGATACGCAGTATTTT | CASSLRGRLGINTDTQYF
few | TRBJ1-1 | NA | TRBV6-5 | TGTGCCAGCAGTTCACAGGGTTTTTCCCAAGCTTTCTTT | CASSSQGFSQAFF
NA | TRBJ2-1 | NA | TRBV7-6 | TGTGCCAGCAGCCCGGACCCCTCGGGCAATGAGCAGTTCTTC | CASSPDPSGNEQFF
NA | TRBJ2-7 | NA | TRBV28 | TGTGCCAGCAGTTTGATTCGGCGGGACGAGCAGTACTTC | CASSLIRRDEQYF
many | TRBJ1-1 | TRBD1 | TRBV12-3/TRBV12-4 | TGTGCCAGCAGTACCGGGACAGGGATCGAAGCTTTCTTT | CASSTGTGIEAFF
many | TRBJ1-3 | NA | TRBV7-9 | TGTGCCAGCAGCTACGAGAGCCTCTCTGGAAACACCATATATTTT | CASSYESLSGNTIYF
NA | TRBJ1-6 | TRBD1 | TRBV28 | TGTGCCAGCAGTTCGGGGACAGGGTCTCTTAATTCACCCCTCCACTTT | CASSSGTGSLNSPLHF
NA | TRBJ1-2 | NA | TRBV2 | TGTGCCAGCAGGGACTCCTCGGGTCAAGGCTACACCTTC | CASRDSSGQGYTF
NA | TRBJ2-1 | NA | TRBV5-4 | TGTGCCAGCAGCGGTCGGGGGGAGCAGTTCTTC | CASSGRGEQFF
NA | TRBJ2-7 | TRBD2 | TRBV4-1 | TGCGCCAGCAGCTCACGACTAGCGGGGGAACGCTACGAGCAGTACTTC | CASSSRLAGERYEQYF
NA | TRBJ2-7 | NA | TRBV2 | TGTGCCAGCAGTGAAAGGGACGAGCAGTACTTC | CASSERDEQYF
many | TRBJ2-3 | TRBD2 | TRBV28 | TGTGCCAGCAAGCGGGGGGTGGATACGCAGTATTTT | CASKRGVDTQYF
NA | TRBJ2-2 | TRBD2 | TRBV20-1 | TGCAGTGCTCCACGACTAGCGGGGATGAACACCGGGGAGCTGTTTTTT | CSAPRLAGMNTGELFF
many | TRBJ1-4 | NA | TRBV7-9 | TGTGCCAGCAGCAGGGATGAAAAACTGTTTTTT | CASSRDEKLFF
NA | TRBJ1-1 | NA | TRBV29-1 | TGCAGCGTTGAAGATCCCGGGGGGAGTACTGAAGCTTTCTTT | CSVEDPGGSTEAFF
few | TRBJ2-7 | NA | TRBV5-6 | TGTGCCAGCAGTACCGGGACACTCTCCTACGAGCAGTACTTC | CASSTGTLSYEQYF
NA | TRBJ2-1 | NA | TRBV12-3/TRBV12-4 | TGTGCCAGCCTCCCGGGCCTAGCCAATGAGCAGTTCTTC | CASLPGLANEQFF
many | TRBJ1-1 | NA | TRBV6-2/TRBV6-3 | TGTGCCAGCAGTGGACGGTCTGAAGCTTTCTTT | CASSGRSEAFF
many | TRBJ2-7 | NA | TRBV4-2 | TGTGCCAGCAGCCAAGGGTTGGAGCAGTACTTC | CASSQGLEQYF